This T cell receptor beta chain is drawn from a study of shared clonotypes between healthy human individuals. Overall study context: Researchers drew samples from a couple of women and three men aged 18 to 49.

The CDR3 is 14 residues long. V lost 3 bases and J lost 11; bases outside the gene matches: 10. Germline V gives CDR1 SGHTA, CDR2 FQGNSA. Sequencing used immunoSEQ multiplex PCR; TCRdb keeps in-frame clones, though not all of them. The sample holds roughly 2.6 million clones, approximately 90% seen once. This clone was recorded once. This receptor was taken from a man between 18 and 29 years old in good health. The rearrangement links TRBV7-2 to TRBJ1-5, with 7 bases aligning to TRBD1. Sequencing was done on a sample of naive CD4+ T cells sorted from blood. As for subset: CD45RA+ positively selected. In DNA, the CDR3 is TGTGCCAGCAGCTTTGGGCAGGGGGTAGAGGCCCAGCATTTT. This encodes CASSFGQGVEAQHF.